These 17 T cell receptor beta chains originate from one sample sequenced in a study of response to subunit inactivated influenza vaccine. TCRdb redid the calling of the RT-PCR reads with MiXCR, one entry per CDR3 protein. The sample has 500,000 or so distinct CDR3 sequences, more than 15% seen once. Source: CD4+ T cells sorted from PBMCs, taken around 25 months after vaccination. The receptors were sampled from a man aged 50-75 years who received an inactivated influenza vaccine.

The gene calls are TRBV5-1 and TRBJ2-5, with D maybe TRBD1 (5 bases). The ends were cut back, 4 bases at V and 2 bases at J, with 15 bases in the middle. This CDR3 spans 15 amino acids. Germline-derived CDR1 and CDR2 are SGHRS and YFSETQ. CDR3 nucleotides: TGCGCCAGCAGCCCTCTCACCAGGGTTCAAGAGACCCAGTACTTC. This codes for CASSPLTRVQETQYF. Full variable domain (outside the CDR3, taken from reference TRBV5-1 and TRBJ2-5): KAGVTQTPRYLIKTRGQQVTLSCSPISGHRSVSWYQQTPGQGLQFLFEYFSETQRNKGNFPGRFSGRQFSNSRSEMNVSTLELGDSALYLCASSPLTRVQETQYFGPGTRLLVL.

The chain employs TRBV5-1 and TRBJ2-3; 13 nucleotides agree with TRBD2. From germline, CDR1 is SGHRS and CDR2 YFSETQ. There are 18 residues in the CDR3. With V trimmed by 0 bases and J by 0 bases, 4 bases remained unmatched. The CDR3 DNA reads TGCGCCAGCAGCTTGGGACTAGCGGGGGGTTCGAGCACAGATACGCAGTATTTT. Translating it yields CASSLGLAGGSSTDTQYF.

This clonotype has more than one count but fewer than ten. The chain combines TRBV12-3 or TRBV12-4 with TRBJ2-1, with D perhaps TRBD1 or TRBD2 (5 bases each). Trimming removed 2 bases at V and 7 bases at J, with 12 bases between. The CDR3 extends over 14 amino acids. The CDR3: CASSLSLGGNEQFF. The CDR3 nucleotides read TGTGCCAGCAGTTTATCTCTTGGGGGAAATGAGCAGTTCTTC.

The CDR3 loop is CASSQRRGTPAQETQYF. The CDR3 DNA follows: TGTGCCAGCAGCCAACGACGAGGGACACCAGCCCAAGAGACCCAGTACTTC. The gene calls are TRBV3-1 and TRBJ2-5, with D tentatively TRBD1 (6 bases). Germline V gene data show CDR1 as LGHDT and CDR2 as YNNKEL (reference sequence). The CDR3 loop spans 17 amino acids. V was clipped by 2 bases and J by 1 base, with 17 bases between them.

The chain has TRBV28 and TRBJ1-5, with D uncertain. Germline V gene data show CDR1 as MDHEN and CDR2 as SYDVKM. V gave up 6 bases and J gave up 4 bases, with 10 bases separating them. This CDR3 is built from 13 residues. The CDR3 DNA reads TGTGCCAGCAGCGTCAATTGGAATCAGCCCCAGCATTTT. This gives the protein CASSVNWNQPQHF.

The rearrangement joins TRBV5-1 to TRBJ2-3; 8 bases line up with TRBD1. Germline V gene lookup returns CDR1 SGHRS and CDR2 YFSETQ. The V and J ends lost 2 bases and 2 bases, in that order; junction bases with no gene match: 4. This CDR3 is built from 15 residues. The CDR3 protein is CASSFGQGPTDTQYF. The CDR3, as DNA: TGCGCCAGCAGCTTCGGACAGGGCCCCACAGATACGCAGTATTTT.

In its sample, this clonotype was seen a few times. V and J are TRBV20-1 and TRBJ1-5; D uncertain. V lost 1 base and J lost 0, with 10 bases in between. The CDR3 covers 15 residues. CDR1 is DFQATT, CDR2 SNEGSKA, per germline (reference sequence). CDR3 sequence: CSARAAAYSNQPQHF. CDR3 coding DNA: TGCAGTGCTAGAGCGGCAGCGTATAGCAATCAGCCCCAGCATTTT.

The chain employs TRBV28 and TRBJ2-1; possibly TRBD2 for D (5 bases). Trimming took 6 bases from V and 0 from J, leaving 15 bases between them. Germline CDR1 is MDHEN and CDR2 is SYDVKM. The CDR3 sequence is 16 residues long. The CDR3 bases are TGTGCCAGCAGCACAAGAGCGGCCAGCTCCTACAATGAGCAGTTCTTC. It translates to CASSTRAASSYNEQFF.

The V and J genes are TRBV5-6 and TRBJ2-5; D is unclear. This CDR3 has 17 residues. The germline V gene has CDR1 SGHDT and CDR2 YYEEEE. V was trimmed by 0 bases and J by 6 bases, leaving 21 bases between them. DNA for the CDR3: TGTGCCAGCAGCTTGGCCCCCAGCGTTAGTAATGGGAAGACCCAGTACTTC. Protein: CASSLAPSVSNGKTQYF.

This clonotype was detected a few times. The V call is TRBV6-1, the J call TRBJ2-6, with 8 bases aligning to TRBD1. The CDR3 has 16 amino acids. Germline V gene lookup returns CDR1 MNHNS and CDR2 SASEGT. Trimming cost V 5 bases and J 2 bases; bases outside gene matches: 5. The chain's CDR3 is CASSKATGAGANVLTF. Here the CDR3 DNA reads TGTGCCAGCAGTAAGGCGACAGGGGCTGGGGCCAACGTCCTGACTTTC.

The chain couples TRBV3-1 to TRBJ2-1, with TRBD2 matching over 8 bases. After removal of 4 bases from V and 6 bases from J, the junction contained 11 bases not matched to a gene. Germline V CDR1 and CDR2: LGHDT, YNNKEL (reference sequence). CDR3 length: 16 amino acids. CDR3 in DNA: TGTGCCAGCAGCCGCGGACTAGCCGGCCCTGGCAATGAGCAGTTCTTC. This sequence encodes CASSRGLAGPGNEQFF.

The CDR3 loop is CSGTAGSNEQFF. CDR3 coding DNA: TGCAGTGGGACCGCAGGGTCCAATGAGCAGTTCTTC. The chain recombines TRBV20-1 with TRBJ2-1; perhaps TRBD1 as D (5 bases). Trimming took 7 bases from V and 6 from J, leaving 13 bases between them. This CDR3 contains 12 residues. Germline CDR1 and CDR2: DFQATT and SNEGSKA (reference sequence).

This clonotype was counted between two and nine times. This rearrangement joins TRBV28 to TRBJ2-5, with D perhaps matching TRBD1 (6 bases). Germline loops: CDR1 MDHEN, CDR2 SYDVKM. The length of the CDR3 is 13 residues. V was pared by 7 bases and J by 3 bases, with 12 bases between. CDR3 residues: CASKDRVEETQYF. The CDR3 DNA follows: TGTGCCAGCAAGGACAGAGTAGAAGAGACCCAGTACTTC.

The chain employs TRBV11-2 and TRBJ2-3; 9 bases agree with TRBD2. Germline-derived CDR1 and CDR2 are SGHAT and FQNNGV. After removal of 1 base from V and 5 bases from J, the junction contained 7 bases not matched to a gene. This CDR3 comprises 16 residues. The CDR3 nucleotides read TGTGCCAGCAGCTTAGTCGCGGGGGGGCTGGGAGATACGCAGTATTTT. It specifies CASSLVAGGLGDTQYF.

This clonotype was found a few times. The V call is TRBV25-1, the J call TRBJ1-2, with 9 bases fitting TRBD1. The CDR3 covers 16 residues. Germline loops: CDR1 MGHDK, CDR2 SYGVNS. CDR3 sequence (DNA): TGTGCGTCAAGGGGGACTGGGACAGGGATTACTTATGGCTACACCTTC. It translates to CASRGTGTGITYGYTF.

This clonotype was seen a handful of times. The rearrangement links TRBV9 to TRBJ2-3, with 11 positions matching TRBD1. Germline V gene sequence: CDR1 SGDLS, CDR2 YYNGEE. V dropped 4 bases and J dropped 3; count of bases not matched to a gene: 4. The CDR3 length is 15 residues. Here the CDR3 reads CASSRRDRGTDTQYF. Written as DNA, the CDR3 is TGTGCCAGCAGCAGAAGGGACAGGGGGACAGATACGCAGTATTTT.

This clonotype was detected only once. The genes are TRBV7-9 and TRBJ2-1; 7 bases are a match to TRBD2. After removal of 5 bases from V and 3 bases from J, the junction contained 7 bases not matched to a gene. The CDR3 extends over 15 amino acids. CDR1 and CDR2 (germline): SEHNR, FQNEAQ (reference sequence). CDR3 sequence: CASSLPGLNYNEQFF. DNA of the CDR3: TGTGCCAGCAGCCTGCCGGGACTAAACTACAATGAGCAGTTCTTC.